This T cell receptor beta chain emerged from a study of shared clonotypes between healthy human individuals. CD45RO negativity and positive selection for CCR7 defined naive CD8 cells, a population that excluded terminally differentiated effector memory CD45RA+ cells. Per germline, CDR1 MNHEY and CDR2 SMNVEV (reference sequence). CDR3 length: 16 amino acids. Study outcomes and limitations: The rarefaction results pointed to incomplete sorted-subset sequencing despite large depth.

In the case of this clone: The antigen is not known. The junction and the germline gene differ at one end; a read error may be behind it.

Assay execution proceeded at the deep level. Generated by immunoSEQ multiplex PCR, the TCRdb table keeps only in-frame clones and is missing some. The sample lists 1.5 million to 2.5 million clones; just under 95% were seen once. The receptor was derived from a man aged 18-30 years in good health. Material for sequencing was naive CD8+ T cells sorted from blood. The chain joins TRBV27 to TRBJ2-1; D might be TRBD2 (5 bases). The CDR3 sequence is CASSSSYRGPYTEQFF. DNA of the CDR3: TGTGCCAGCAGTTCCTCTTACCGGGGTCCGTACACTGAGCAGTTCTTC.